The 12 T cell receptor beta chains below all came from one sample that was sequenced in a study of blood T cell repertoires in COVID-19. Here immunoSEQ multiplex PCR was the method, and the copy in TCRdb shows in-frame clones only, minus some. The sample consists of 200,000 to 250,000 clones, more than 80% of them appearing once. Sequenced input: peripheral blood. The receptors originated from a woman in her 30s with COVID-19, enrolled during active disease.

The gene calls are TRBV25-1 and TRBJ2-7; TRBD2 aligns across 11 bases. The CDR3 has 15 residues. V gave up 5 bases and J gave up 6 bases; unmatched junction bases: 9. Germline V gives CDR1 MGHDK, CDR2 SYGVNS. CDR3 nucleotides: TGTGCCAGCAGTCCCGCTAGCGGGGGGCTGCGCGAGCAGTACTTC. Residues: CASSPASGGLREQYF.

V gene TRBV20-1 combines with J gene TRBJ2-7, with D uncertain. This CDR3 is 11 amino acids long. CDR1 and CDR2 (germline): DFQATT, SNEGSKA (reference sequence). The ends were cut back, 3 bases at V and 4 bases at J, with 7 bases in the middle. CDR3: CSASDTYEQYF. Here the CDR3 DNA reads TGCAGTGCTAGCGACACTTACGAGCAGTACTTC.

As concerns this clone: The sample carries other DNA sequences with the same CDR3. V and J are TRBV7-9 and TRBJ2-5, with 11 bases fitting TRBD2. V lost 5 bases to trimming and J lost 5 bases; unmatched junction nucleotides: 7. Germline V gene data show CDR1 as SEHNR and CDR2 as FQNEAQ (reference sequence). The CDR3 sequence is 15 residues long. CDR3 protein: CASSPLAGGQETQYF. The CDR3 DNA is TGTGCCAGCAGCCCCTTAGCGGGAGGGCAGGAGACCCAGTACTTC.

The rearrangement links TRBV27 to TRBJ2-7, with 9 bases lining up with TRBD1. The CDR3 consists of 16 residues. The V and J ends lost 4 bases and 1 base, in that order; junction bases with no gene match: 8. Germline V gene sequence: CDR1 MNHEY, CDR2 SMNVEV (reference sequence). The CDR3 region has the DNA TGTGCCAGCAGTTCGACTACAGGGGGCTGGTCCTACGAGCAGTACTTC. Its translation is CASSSTTGGWSYEQYF.

This clone has a single count. The chain uses TRBV4-1 and TRBJ2-7; D is unresolved. The V end was cut by 4 bases, the J end by 6 bases, with 7 bases between. Germline-derived CDR1 and CDR2 are MGHRA and YSYEKL. The length of the CDR3 is 11 residues. The CDR3 spells CASSRAGEQYF. For the CDR3, the DNA is TGCGCCAGCAGCCGCGCAGGCGAGCAGTACTTC.

The genes are TRBV7-2 and TRBJ2-5; D possibly corresponds to TRBD2 (5 bases). The CDR3 extends over 17 amino acids. V lost 0 bases and J 3 bases, leaving 17 bases between the germline ends. The germline CDR1 and CDR2 sequences are SGHTA and FQGNSA. Here the CDR3 DNA reads TGTGCCAGCAGCTTAGCCCCCCCAGAGCGGATAAAAGAGACCCAGTACTTC. Translating it yields CASSLAPPERIKETQYF.

The V and J genes are TRBV3-1 (or the pseudogene TRBV3-2) and TRBJ1-2; 10 bases are shared with TRBD1. Germline V gene data show CDR1 as LGHDT and CDR2 as YNNKEL (reference sequence). After removal of 0 bases from V and 10 bases from J, the junction contained 14 bases not matched to a gene. There are 17 residues in the CDR3. The CDR3 sequence is CASSQDSGFWTGGVYTF. CDR3 nucleotides: TGTGCCAGCAGCCAAGATTCAGGGTTTTGGACAGGGGGAGTCTACACCTTC.

This clone occurred a few times. The V gene is TRBV28, the J gene TRBJ1-5, with TRBD1 identical over 7 bases. V shed 8 bases and J 6 bases; nucleotides not matched to a gene: 10. Germline assignment: CDR1 MDHEN and CDR2 SYDVKM. The CDR3 length is 14 residues. CDR3 in amino acids: CASLGAGGGQPQHF. The CDR3, as DNA: TGTGCCAGCCTCGGGGCAGGGGGAGGTCAGCCCCAGCATTTT.

The gene calls are TRBV5-5 and TRBJ2-1; 11 bases are shared with TRBD2. Per germline, CDR1 SGHKS and CDR2 YYEKEE (reference sequence). This CDR3 region has 14 residues. J gave up 7 bases and V 4 bases, and 4 bases lay outside the gene matches. The CDR3 loop reads CASSTGTSGNEQFF. Here the CDR3 DNA reads TGTGCCAGCAGCACCGGGACTAGCGGTAATGAGCAGTTCTTC.

The chain recombines TRBV30 with TRBJ1-2; the D gene is possibly TRBD1 (6 bases). Trimming shortened V by 8 bases and J by 8 bases, and 18 bases separated the two germline ends. CDR3 length equals 12 residues. Germline values: CDR1 GTSNPN, CDR2 SVGIG (reference sequence). CDR3 residues: CASYSRQEGYTF. The CDR3 coding sequence is TGTGCCAGCTACTCCCGACAGGAAGGCTACACCTTC.

The gene calls are TRBV19 and TRBJ2-7, with TRBD2 identical over 7 bases. In germline, CDR1 is LNHDA, CDR2 SQIVND (reference sequence). This CDR3 spans 16 amino acids. V was pared by 0 bases and J by 0 bases, with 5 bases of the junction left unmatched. As DNA, the CDR3 is TGTGCCAGTAGTATAGATGGGGGGGAAAGCTCCTACGAGCAGTACTTC. The encoded protein is CASSIDGGESSYEQYF.

The gene calls are TRBV7-2 and TRBJ1-1, with 7 positions matching TRBD1. Per germline, CDR1 SGHTA and CDR2 FQGNSA. There are 15 residues in the CDR3. V dropped 9 bases and J dropped 1; count of bases not matched to a gene: 11. The CDR3 sequence is CASGRGDPRNTEAFF. The CDR3, as DNA: TGTGCCAGTGGCAGGGGGGACCCGAGGAACACTGAAGCTTTCTTT. The variable domain in full, completed from reference TRBV7-2 and TRBJ1-1, reads GAGVSQSPSNKVTEKGKDVELRCDPISGHTALYWYRQSLGQGLEFLIYFQGNSAPDKSGLPSDRFSAERTGGSVSTLTIQRTQQEDSAVYLCASGRGDPRNTEAFFGQGTRLTVV.